A selection of T cell receptor beta chains follows, all from one sample in a study of blood T cell repertoires in COVID-19. Method: immunoSEQ multiplex PCR; TCRdb's copy keeps in-frame clones and lacks some. The sample consists of tens of thousands of clones, 79% of them appearing once. The sequencing input was peripheral blood. The receptor set was obtained from an elderly woman with acute or convalescent COVID-19. CDR3s include the opening cysteine and the closing phenylalanine or tryptophan. A D gene is named only where the DNA matches it firmly. Clone size is shown for a subset of rows, as once, few, many or a class of expanded clone.

TRBJ1-1 TRBV10-1 few NA TGCGCCAGCAGTGACCCGCGGGGCACTGAAGCTTTCTTT CASSDPRGTEAFF
TRBJ2-1 TRBV3-1/TRBV3-2 NA NA TGTGCCAGCAGCCAATTAACAGGGTCAGAGCCGTTCTTC CASSQLTGSEPFF
TRBJ2-7 TRBV6-6 NA NA TGTGCCAGCAGTACGGGGGACAGAGAGCAGTACTTC CASSTGDREQYF
TRBJ2-5 TRBV5-1 NA NA TGCGCCAGCAAACCGTTCGGAGGTGAAGGGACCCAGTACTTC CASKPFGGEGTQYF
TRBJ2-5 TRBV18 NA TRBD1 TGTGCCAGCTCACCCGGGACAGGGGGCGCGGAGACCCAGTACTTC CASSPGTGGAETQYF
TRBJ1-5 TRBV6-5 NA NA TGTGCCGGCGGGGGGGGGACCAATCAGCCCCAGCATTTT CAGGGGTNQPQHF
TRBJ2-7 TRBV30 few NA TGTGCCTTGACAGAACGCTACGAGCAGTACTTC CALTERYEQYF
TRBJ2-2 TRBV18 NA NA TGTGCCAGCTCACCCCGGTCACAGGGAAACACCGGGGAGCTGTTTTTT CASSPRSQGNTGELFF
TRBJ1-2 TRBV29-1 NA NA TGCAGCGTTGAAGATATTCCGGGCTACACCTTC CSVEDIPGYTF
TRBJ2-7 TRBV19 NA TRBD1 TGTGCCAGTAGCGCTGGACAGGTCTCCTACGAGCAGTACTTC CASSAGQVSYEQYF
TRBJ2-3 TRBV7-3 NA NA TGTGCCAGCAGCTTAGGGCCGACCACCCCTTCAGATACGCAGTATTTT CASSLGPTTPSDTQYF
TRBJ2-2 TRBV5-1 NA TRBD2 TGCGCCAGCAGCTTGGCCGGTAGCGGGAGGGCCGGGGCCGGGGAGCTGTTTTTT CASSLAGSGRAGAGELFF
TRBJ1-2 TRBV6-4 NA TRBD1 TGTGCCAGCAGCCCGGACAGGGGGTTGGGTGGCTACACCTTC CASSPDRGLGGYTF
TRBJ1-2 TRBV19 NA NA TGTGCCAGTAGTATAGTTGGAGGGAGTGGTGGCTACACCTTC CASSIVGGSGGYTF
TRBJ2-7 TRBV5-1 NA NA TGCGCCAGCAGCAGCCTCTTGCAAAACGAGCAGTACTTC CASSSLLQNEQYF
TRBJ2-3 TRBV11-2 once TRBD1 TGTGCCAGCAGCCTCGGACAGGGCACAGATACGCAGTATTTT CASSLGQGTDTQYF
TRBJ2-1 TRBV5-1 NA TRBD2 TGCGCCAGCAGCCCCATCCCCTTAGCGGGAACCAATGAGCAGTTCTTC CASSPIPLAGTNEQFF
TRBJ2-3 TRBV9 NA TRBD2 TGTGCCAGCCCATCAGATGGCGGGAGGGCCCTAGATACGCAGTATTTT CASPSDGGRALDTQYF
TRBJ1-6 TRBV11-2 NA NA TGTGCCAGCAGCTTTCAGGGTAATTCACCCCTCCACTTT CASSFQGNSPLHF
TRBJ2-5 TRBV4-1 NA NA TGCGCCAGCAGCCAACTCCAGCGGGAGACCCAGTACTTC CASSQLQRETQYF
TRBJ1-2 TRBV25-1 NA TRBD1 TGTGCCAGCAGCCGACAGGGCTACGTCTATGGCTACACCTTC CASSRQGYVYGYTF
TRBJ2-1 TRBV5-1 NA TRBD2 TGCGCCAGCAGTTCGCTAGCGGGAGGAGACAATGAGCAGTTCTTC CASSSLAGGDNEQFF
TRBJ2-3 TRBV25-1 NA TRBD2 TGTGCCAGCAGTGAATCACCGGGACTAGCAAGCACAGATACGCAGTATTTT CASSESPGLASTDTQYF
TRBJ1-2 TRBV18 NA NA TGTGCCAGCTCACCTTTGGACACTCCGTCCTATGGCTACACCTTC CASSPLDTPSYGYTF
TRBJ1-6 TRBV7-9 few NA TGTGCCAGCAGCTTAGCTTCAGGGATTAATTCACCCCTCCACTTT CASSLASGINSPLHF
TRBJ1-1 TRBV18 NA NA TGTGCCAGCTCCGAGGGTATGAACACTGAAGCTTTCTTT CASSEGMNTEAFF
TRBJ2-4 TRBV7-9 NA TRBD2 TGTGCCAGCAGCTTACTAGCGGGAGGGACCAGGAACATTCAGTACTTC CASSLLAGGTRNIQYF
TRBJ2-1 TRBV7-9 NA NA TGTGCCAGCAGCTTAACCCAGAAGTCGTTCTTC CASSLTQKSFF
TRBJ1-3 TRBV3-1/TRBV3-2 NA NA TGTGCCAGCAGCCAAGGGGTGGGGGCGAGCACCATATATTTT CASSQGVGASTIYF
TRBJ1-4 TRBV7-9 once NA TGTGCCAGCACCCACTCCCTTGCAACTAATGAAAAACTGTTTTTT CASTHSLATNEKLFF
TRBJ2-4 TRBV2 NA NA TGTGCCAGCAAGGACACTCTAGCCAAAAACATTCAGTACTTC CASKDTLAKNIQYF
TRBJ1-4 TRBV7-2 NA NA TGTGCCAGCAGCTTAGGAGGCGGGGTGGGGAATGAAAAACTGTTTTTT CASSLGGGVGNEKLFF
TRBJ2-1 TRBV12-5 NA TRBD2 TGTGCTAGTGGATCTCCCTCCGGGTGGCTAGCGGGTTCTGAGCAGTTCTTC CASGSPSGWLAGSEQFF
TRBJ2-2 TRBV7-9 NA TRBD2 TGTGCCAGCAGCTCCTGGACTAGCAACACCGGGGAGCTGTTTTTT CASSSWTSNTGELFF
TRBJ1-1 TRBV12-3/TRBV12-4 NA NA TGTGCCAGCAGGCGTCGTGTACCCCCTGAAGCTTTCTTT CASRRRVPPEAFF
TRBJ2-2 TRBV6-2/TRBV6-3 NA TRBD1 TGTGCCAGCAGCCGGACAGGAAACACCGGGGAGCTGTTTTTT CASSRTGNTGELFF
TRBJ2-3 TRBV10-2 NA NA TGCGCCAGCACCAAGGGGCTCGGTGCTAGCACAGATACGCAGTATTTT CASTKGLGASTDTQYF
TRBJ1-2 TRBV5-1 many TRBD1 TGCGCCAGCAGCCTGGCCACAGGGGGCGCTTCGGGCTACACCTTC CASSLATGGASGYTF
TRBJ2-7 TRBV4-1 NA NA TGCGCCAGCAGCCAAGATCCGAGCGGGCCGTCTGCCGAGCAGTACTTC CASSQDPSGPSAEQYF
TRBJ1-2 TRBV12-3/TRBV12-4 few NA TGTGCCAGCAGTCCTGGGCCTCCAGATGGCTACACCTTC CASSPGPPDGYTF
TRBJ2-7 TRBV9 NA NA TGTGCCAGCAGCGAACTAGGGAGTCCAGTCGACGAGCAGTACTTC CASSELGSPVDEQYF
TRBJ2-7 TRBV3-1/TRBV3-2 NA TRBD2 TGTGCCAGCAGCCATGATCCGGGACTAGCGGGAGAGCCGCCCTACGAGCAGTACTTC CASSHDPGLAGEPPYEQYF
TRBJ2-7 TRBV6-6 few NA TGTGCCAGCAGTTCCCCCACGCTAGCCTCCTACGAGCAGTACTTC CASSSPTLASYEQYF
TRBJ2-1 TRBV10-2 NA TRBD1 TGCGCCAGCAGGAGGGGACAGGGTCCTGAGCAGTTCTTC CASRRGQGPEQFF
TRBJ2-7 TRBV27 NA TRBD2 TGTGCCAGCAGGACTAGCGGGCCGTACGAGCAGTACTTC CASRTSGPYEQYF
TRBJ1-1 TRBV6-5 NA TRBD1 TGTGCCAGCAGGCCCTGGGACAGCTCGACCACTGAAGCTTTCTTT CASRPWDSSTTEAFF